Sequencing of this TCR beta chain was carried out in a study of Ad26.COV2.S vaccination and SARS-CoV-2 variants. Clones were read by immunoSEQ multiplex PCR, and TCRdb kept only the in-frame ones, dropping some. Of about 350,000 clones listed, about 91% are singletons. CDR1 is LGHDT, CDR2 YNNKEL, per germline (reference sequence). The CDR3 totals 16 residues. The ends were cut back, 7 bases at V and 2 bases at J, with 17 bases in the middle. The material sequenced was peripheral blood, taken after recovery from COVID-19. This sequence joins TRBV3-1 (or the pseudogene TRBV3-2) and TRBJ2-2; D tentatively reads TRBD1 or TRBD2 (6 bases each). This receptor was identified in a human donor who had recovered from COVID-19. CDR3 DNA: TGTGCCAGCATTCAGAGAAGGGGGACTAACACCGGGGAGCTGTTTTTT. This translates into CASIQRRGTNTGELFF.